The present TCR beta chain was sequenced within a study of blood T cells in healthy people across ages. The authors ran a second PCR of 7 to 11 cycles using a sample-barcoded 5' primer and a J-beta primer mix. Template switching added a 12-random-nucleotide identifier to every cDNA molecule. Via MiXCR, TCRdb re-called the 5' RACE reads, giving one row per CDR3 protein. The sample has around 1,900,000 distinct CDR3 sequences, about two fifths seen once. Unmatched junction bases numbered 8, after V lost 3 bases and J lost 3 bases. The germline V gene encodes CDR1 SGHDT and CDR2 YYEEEE. The CDR3 consists of 16 residues.

This sequence joins TRBV5-6 and TRBJ1-1, with TRBD1 matching over 10 bases. This TCR was recovered from a human donor in good health. Sequencing was performed on blood. The CDR3 sequence: CASSSGQGGRYTEAFF. CDR3 sequence (DNA): TGTGCCAGCAGCTCCGGACAGGGGGGGAGGTACACTGAAGCTTTCTTT.